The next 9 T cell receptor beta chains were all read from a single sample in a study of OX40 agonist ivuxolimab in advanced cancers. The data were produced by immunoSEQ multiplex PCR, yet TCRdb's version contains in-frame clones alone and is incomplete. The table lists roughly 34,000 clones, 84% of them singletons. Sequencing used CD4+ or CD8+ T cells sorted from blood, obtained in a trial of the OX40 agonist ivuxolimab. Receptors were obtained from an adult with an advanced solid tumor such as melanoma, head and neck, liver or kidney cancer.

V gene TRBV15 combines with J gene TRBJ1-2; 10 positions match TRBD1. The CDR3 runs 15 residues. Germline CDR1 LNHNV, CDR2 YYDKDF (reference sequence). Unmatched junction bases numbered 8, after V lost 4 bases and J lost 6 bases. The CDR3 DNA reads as TGTGCCACCAGCAAAGCTCCGACAGGGGGCCATGGCTACACCTTC. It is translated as CATSKAPTGGHGYTF.

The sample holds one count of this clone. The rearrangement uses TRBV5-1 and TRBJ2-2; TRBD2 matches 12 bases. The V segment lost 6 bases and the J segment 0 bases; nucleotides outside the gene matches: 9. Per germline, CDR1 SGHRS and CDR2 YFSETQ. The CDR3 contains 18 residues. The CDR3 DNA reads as TGCGCCAGCATCAAGACTAGCGGGGGCTCGTCGAACACCGGGGAGCTGTTTTTT. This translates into CASIKTSGGSSNTGELFF.

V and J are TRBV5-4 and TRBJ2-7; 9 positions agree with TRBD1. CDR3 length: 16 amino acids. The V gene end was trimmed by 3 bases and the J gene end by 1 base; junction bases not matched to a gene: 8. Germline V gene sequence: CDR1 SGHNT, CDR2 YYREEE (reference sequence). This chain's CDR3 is CASSSERGQGSYEQYF. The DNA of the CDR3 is TGTGCCAGCAGCTCGGAACGAGGACAGGGGTCCTACGAGCAGTACTTC.

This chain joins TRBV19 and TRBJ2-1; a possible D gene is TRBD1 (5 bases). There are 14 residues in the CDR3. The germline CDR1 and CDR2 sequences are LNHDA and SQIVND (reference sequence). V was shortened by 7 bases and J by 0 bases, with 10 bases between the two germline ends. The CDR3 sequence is CASTGDSSYNEQFF. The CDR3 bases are TGTGCCAGTACCGGAGACAGCTCCTACAATGAGCAGTTCTTC.

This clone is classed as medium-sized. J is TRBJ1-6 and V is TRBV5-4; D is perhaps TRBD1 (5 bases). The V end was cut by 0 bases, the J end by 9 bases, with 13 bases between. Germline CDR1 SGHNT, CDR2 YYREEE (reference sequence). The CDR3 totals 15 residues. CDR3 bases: TGTGCCAGCAGCTTGGGGGGGGAGAGGGCTTCACCCCTCCACTTT. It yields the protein CASSLGGERASPLHF.

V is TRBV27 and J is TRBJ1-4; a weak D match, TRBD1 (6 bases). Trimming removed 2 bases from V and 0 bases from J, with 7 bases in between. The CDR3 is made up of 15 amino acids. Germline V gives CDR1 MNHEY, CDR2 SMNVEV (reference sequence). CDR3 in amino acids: CASSLGQSTNEKLFF. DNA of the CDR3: TGTGCCAGCAGTTTAGGACAGTCAACTAATGAAAAACTGTTTTTT.

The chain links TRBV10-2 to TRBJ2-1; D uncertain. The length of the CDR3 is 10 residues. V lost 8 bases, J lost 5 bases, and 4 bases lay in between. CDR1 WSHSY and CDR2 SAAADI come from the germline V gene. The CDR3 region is CASRNNEQFF. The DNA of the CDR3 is TGCGCCAGCCGAAACAATGAGCAGTTCTTC.

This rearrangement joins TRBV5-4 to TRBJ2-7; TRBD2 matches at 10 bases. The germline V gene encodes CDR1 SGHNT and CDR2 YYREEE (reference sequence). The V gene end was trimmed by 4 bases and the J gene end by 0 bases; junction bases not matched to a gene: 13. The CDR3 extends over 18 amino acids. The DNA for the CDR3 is TGTGCCAGCAGCCTGGCTCCTAGCGGGAGATTAGCCTCCTACGAGCAGTACTTC. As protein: CASSLAPSGRLASYEQYF.

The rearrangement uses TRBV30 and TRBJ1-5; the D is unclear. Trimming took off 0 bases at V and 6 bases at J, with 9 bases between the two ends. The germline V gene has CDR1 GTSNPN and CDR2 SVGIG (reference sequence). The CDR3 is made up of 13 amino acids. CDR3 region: CAWSVQVGQPQHF. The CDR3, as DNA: TGTGCCTGGAGTGTCCAGGTAGGTCAGCCCCAGCATTTT.